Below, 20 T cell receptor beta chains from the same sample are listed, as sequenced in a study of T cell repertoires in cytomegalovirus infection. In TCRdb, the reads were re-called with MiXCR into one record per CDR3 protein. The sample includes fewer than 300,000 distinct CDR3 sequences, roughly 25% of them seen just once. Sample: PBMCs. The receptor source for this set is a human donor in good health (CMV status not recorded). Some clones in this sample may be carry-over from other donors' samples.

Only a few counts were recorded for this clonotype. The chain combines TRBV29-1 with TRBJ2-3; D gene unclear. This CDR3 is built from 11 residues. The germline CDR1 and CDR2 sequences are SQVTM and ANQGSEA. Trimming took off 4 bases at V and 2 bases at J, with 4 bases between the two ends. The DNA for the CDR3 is TGCAGCGTTGGAAACACAGATACGCAGTATTTT. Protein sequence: CSVGNTDTQYF.

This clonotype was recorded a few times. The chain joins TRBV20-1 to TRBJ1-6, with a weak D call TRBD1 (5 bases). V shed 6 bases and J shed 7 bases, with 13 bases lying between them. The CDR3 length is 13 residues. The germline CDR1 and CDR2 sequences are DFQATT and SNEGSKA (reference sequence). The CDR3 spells CSARTGGNSPLHF. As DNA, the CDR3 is TGCAGTGCAAGAACGGGGGGGAATTCACCCCTCCACTTT.

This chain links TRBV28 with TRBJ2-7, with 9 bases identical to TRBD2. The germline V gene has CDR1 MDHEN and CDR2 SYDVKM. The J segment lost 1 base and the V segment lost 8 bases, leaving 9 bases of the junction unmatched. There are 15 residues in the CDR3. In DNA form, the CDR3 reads TGTGCCAGCTCCCAAGCGGGAGGCCTTTCCTACGAGCAGTACTTC. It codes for CASSQAGGLSYEQYF. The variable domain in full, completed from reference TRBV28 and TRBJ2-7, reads DVKVTQSSRYLVKRTGEKVFLECVQDMDHENMFWYRQDPGLGLRLIYFSYDVKMKEKGDIPEGYSVSREKKERFSLILESASTNQTSMYLCASSQAGGLSYEQYFGPGTRLTVT.

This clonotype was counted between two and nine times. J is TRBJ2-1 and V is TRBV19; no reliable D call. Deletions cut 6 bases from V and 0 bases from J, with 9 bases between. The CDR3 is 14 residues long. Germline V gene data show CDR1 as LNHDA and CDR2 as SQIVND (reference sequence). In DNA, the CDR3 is TGTGCCAGTAGGGCGGACCTCTCCTACAATGAGCAGTTCTTC. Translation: CASRADLSYNEQFF. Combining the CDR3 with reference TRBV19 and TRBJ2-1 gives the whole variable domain DGGITQSPKYLFRKEGQNVTLSCEQNLNHDAMYWYRQDPGQGLRLIYYSQIVNDFQKGDIAEGYSVSREKKESFPLTVTSAQKNPTAFYLCASRADLSYNEQFFGPGTRLTVL.

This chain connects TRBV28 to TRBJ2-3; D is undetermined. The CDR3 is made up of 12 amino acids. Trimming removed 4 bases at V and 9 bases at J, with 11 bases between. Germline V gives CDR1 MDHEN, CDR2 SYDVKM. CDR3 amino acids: CASSSPETTQYF. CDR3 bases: TGTGCCAGCAGTTCTCCGGAGACAACGCAGTATTTT.

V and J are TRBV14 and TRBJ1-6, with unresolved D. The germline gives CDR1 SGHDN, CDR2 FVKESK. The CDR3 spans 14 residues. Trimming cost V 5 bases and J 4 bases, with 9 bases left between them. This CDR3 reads CASSNREYNSPLHF. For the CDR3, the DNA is TGTGCCAGCAGCAACCGGGAGTATAATTCACCCCTCCACTTT.

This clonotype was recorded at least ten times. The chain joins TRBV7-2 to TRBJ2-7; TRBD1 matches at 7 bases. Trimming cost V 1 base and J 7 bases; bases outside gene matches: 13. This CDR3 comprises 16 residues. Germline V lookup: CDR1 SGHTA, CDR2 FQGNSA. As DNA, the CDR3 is TGTGCCAGCAGCTTAGACCGAAACAGGGGCCCTAGGGAGCAGTACTTC. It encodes CASSLDRNRGPREQYF.

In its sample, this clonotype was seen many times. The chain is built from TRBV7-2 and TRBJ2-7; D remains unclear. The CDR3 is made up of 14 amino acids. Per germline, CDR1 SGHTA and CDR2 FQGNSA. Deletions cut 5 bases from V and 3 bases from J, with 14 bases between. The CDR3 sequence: CASSPQLVGYEQYF. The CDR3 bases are TGTGCCAGCAGCCCGCAGCTGGTCGGCTACGAGCAGTACTTC.

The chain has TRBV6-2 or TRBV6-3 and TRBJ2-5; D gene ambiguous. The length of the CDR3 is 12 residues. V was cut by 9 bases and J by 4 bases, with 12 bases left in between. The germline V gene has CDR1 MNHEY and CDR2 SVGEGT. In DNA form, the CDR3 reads TGTGCCAGTCCGACCCCCCCAGAGACCCAGTACTTC. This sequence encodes CASPTPPETQYF.

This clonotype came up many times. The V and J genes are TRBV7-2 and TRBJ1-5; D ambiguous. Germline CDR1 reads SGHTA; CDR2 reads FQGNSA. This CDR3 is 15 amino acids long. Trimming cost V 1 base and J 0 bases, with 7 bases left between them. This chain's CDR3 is CASSLVGDSNQPQHF. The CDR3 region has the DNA TGTGCCAGCAGCTTAGTTGGGGATAGCAATCAGCCCCAGCATTTT.

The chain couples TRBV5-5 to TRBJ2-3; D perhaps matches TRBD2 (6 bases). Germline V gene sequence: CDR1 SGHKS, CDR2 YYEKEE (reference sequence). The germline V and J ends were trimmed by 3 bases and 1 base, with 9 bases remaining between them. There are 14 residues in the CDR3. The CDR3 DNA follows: TGTGCCAGCAGCTCCCGACTAGGCACAGATACGCAGTATTTT. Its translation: CASSSRLGTDTQYF. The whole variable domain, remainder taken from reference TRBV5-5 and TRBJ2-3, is DAGVTQSPTHLIKTRGQQVTLRCSPISGHKSVSWYQQVLGQGPQFIFQYYEKEERGRGNFPDRFSARQFPNYSSELNVNALLLGDSALYLCASSSRLGTDTQYFGPGTRLTVL.

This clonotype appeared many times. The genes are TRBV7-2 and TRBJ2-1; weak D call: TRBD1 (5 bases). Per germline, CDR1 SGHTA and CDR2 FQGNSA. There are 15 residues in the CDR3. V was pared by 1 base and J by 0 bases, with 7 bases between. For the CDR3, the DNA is TGTGCCAGCAGCTTAGGGACACCCTCCTACAATGAGCAGTTCTTC. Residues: CASSLGTPSYNEQFF.

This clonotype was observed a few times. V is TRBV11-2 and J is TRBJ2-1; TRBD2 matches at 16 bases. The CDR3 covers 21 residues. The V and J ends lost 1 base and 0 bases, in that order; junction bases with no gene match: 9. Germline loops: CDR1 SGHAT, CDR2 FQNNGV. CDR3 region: CASSLAVGLAGGASSYNEQFF. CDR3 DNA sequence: TGTGCCAGCAGCTTAGCCGTGGGACTAGCGGGAGGGGCTAGCTCCTACAATGAGCAGTTCTTC.

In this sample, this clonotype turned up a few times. In nucleotides, the CDR3 is TGTGCCAGCAGTTTCTCCAGGGGGATGAGCAATCAGCCCCAGCATTTT. It encodes CASSFSRGMSNQPQHF. The chain has TRBV28 and TRBJ1-5; 7 nucleotides agree with TRBD1. CDR3 size: 16 residues. Germline V gene lookup returns CDR1 MDHEN and CDR2 SYDVKM. V was pared by 3 bases and J by 1 base, with 6 bases of the junction left unmatched.

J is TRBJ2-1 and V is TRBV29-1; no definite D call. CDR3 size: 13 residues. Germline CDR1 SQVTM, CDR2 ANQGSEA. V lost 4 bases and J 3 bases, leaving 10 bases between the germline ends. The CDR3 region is CSVGGGDYNEQFF. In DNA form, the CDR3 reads TGCAGCGTTGGTGGCGGAGACTACAATGAGCAGTTCTTC.

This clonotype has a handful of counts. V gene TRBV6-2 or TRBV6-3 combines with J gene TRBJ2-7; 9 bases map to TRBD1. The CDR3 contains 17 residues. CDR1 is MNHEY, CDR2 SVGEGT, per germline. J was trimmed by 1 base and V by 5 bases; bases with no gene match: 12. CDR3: CASSREPGTGRSYEQYF. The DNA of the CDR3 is TGTGCCAGCAGTCGCGAACCCGGGACAGGGCGTTCCTACGAGCAGTACTTC.

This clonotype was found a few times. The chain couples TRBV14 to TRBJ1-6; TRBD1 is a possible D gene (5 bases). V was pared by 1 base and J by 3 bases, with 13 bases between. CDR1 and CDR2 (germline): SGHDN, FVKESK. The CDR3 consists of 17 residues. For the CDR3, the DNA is TGTGCCAGCAGCCAAGTAGAGGGGCGAGTCTATAATTCACCCCTCCACTTT. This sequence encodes CASSQVEGRVYNSPLHF.

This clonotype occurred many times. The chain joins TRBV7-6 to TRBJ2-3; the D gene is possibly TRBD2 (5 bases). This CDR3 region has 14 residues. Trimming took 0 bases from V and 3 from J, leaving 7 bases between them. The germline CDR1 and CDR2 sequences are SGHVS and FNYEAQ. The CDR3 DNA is TGTGCCAGCAGCTTAGCGGAGGCAACAGATACGCAGTATTTT. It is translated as CASSLAEATDTQYF.

This CDR3 reads CASSPLGPSYEQYF. For the CDR3, the DNA is TGTGCCAGCTCACCCTTAGGTCCCAGCTACGAGCAGTACTTC. This chain uses TRBV12-3 or TRBV12-4 with TRBJ2-7; D not certain. The CDR3 covers 14 residues. The ends were cut back, 8 bases at V and 3 bases at J, with 17 bases in the middle.

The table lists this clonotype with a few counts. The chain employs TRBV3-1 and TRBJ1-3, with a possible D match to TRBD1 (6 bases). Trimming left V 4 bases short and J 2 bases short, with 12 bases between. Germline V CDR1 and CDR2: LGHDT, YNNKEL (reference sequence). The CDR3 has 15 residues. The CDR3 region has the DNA TGTGCCAGCAGCCTCTTTCAGGGGACTGGAAACACCATATATTTT. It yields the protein CASSLFQGTGNTIYF.